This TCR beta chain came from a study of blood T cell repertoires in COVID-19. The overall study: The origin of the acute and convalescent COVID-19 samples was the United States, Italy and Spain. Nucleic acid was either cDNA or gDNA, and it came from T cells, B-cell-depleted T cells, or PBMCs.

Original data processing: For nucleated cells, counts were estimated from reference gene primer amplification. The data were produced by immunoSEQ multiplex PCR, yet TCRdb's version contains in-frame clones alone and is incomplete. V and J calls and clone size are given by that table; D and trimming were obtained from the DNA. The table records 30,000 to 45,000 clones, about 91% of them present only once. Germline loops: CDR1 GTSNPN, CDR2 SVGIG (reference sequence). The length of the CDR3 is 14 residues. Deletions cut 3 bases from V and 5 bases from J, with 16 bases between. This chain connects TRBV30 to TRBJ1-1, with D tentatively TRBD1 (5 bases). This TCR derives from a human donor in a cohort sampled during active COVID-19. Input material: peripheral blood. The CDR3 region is CAWRGDSSETEAFF. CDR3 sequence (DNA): TGTGCCTGGAGAGGAGACAGCTCTGAGACTGAAGCTTTCTTT.